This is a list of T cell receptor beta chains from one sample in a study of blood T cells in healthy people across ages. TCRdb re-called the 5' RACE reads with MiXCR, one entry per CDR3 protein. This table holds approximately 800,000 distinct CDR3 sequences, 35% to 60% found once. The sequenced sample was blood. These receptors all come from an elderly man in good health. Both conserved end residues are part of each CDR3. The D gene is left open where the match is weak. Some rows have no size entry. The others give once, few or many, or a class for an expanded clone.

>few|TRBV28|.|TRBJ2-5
TGTGCCAGCAGTCCCCTGACAGGCCGGAAAGAGACCCAGTACTTC
CASSPLTGRKETQYF
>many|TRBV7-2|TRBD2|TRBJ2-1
TGTGCCAGCACCGAAAGCGGGAACTCCTACAATGAGCAGTTCTTC
CASTESGNSYNEQFF
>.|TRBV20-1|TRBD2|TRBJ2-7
TGCAGTGCTAGCCTCCGAGCGGGGCTCGAGCAGTACTTC
CSASLRAGLEQYF
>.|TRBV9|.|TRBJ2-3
TGTGCCAGCAGCCAGAGATATGAATTCCGGGACACCCGCACAGATACGCAGTATTTT
CASSQRYEFRDTRTDTQYF
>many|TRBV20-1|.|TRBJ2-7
TGCAGTGCCTTTCTGGACAGCTACTCCTACGAGCAGTACTTC
CSAFLDSYSYEQYF
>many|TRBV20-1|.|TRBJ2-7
TGCAGTGCTAGAGCGAGTCAGGGGAACTCCTACGAGCAGTACTTC
CSARASQGNSYEQYF
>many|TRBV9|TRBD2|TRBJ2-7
TGTGCCAGCAGCGGGACTAGCGGGAGGCACGAGCAGTACTTC
CASSGTSGRHEQYF
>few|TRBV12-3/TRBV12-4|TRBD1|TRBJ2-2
TGTGCCAGCAGGTTGACAGGGGGCAACACCGGGGAGCTGTTTTTT
CASRLTGGNTGELFF
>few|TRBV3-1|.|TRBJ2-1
TGTGCCAGCAGCCAACGCAGTAGCGGTTCCTACAATGAGCAGTTCTTC
CASSQRSSGSYNEQFF
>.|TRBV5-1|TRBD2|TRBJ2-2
TGCGCCAGCAGCTTGGGCGGGACTAGCGGGAACACCGGGGAGCTGTTTTTT
CASSLGGTSGNTGELFF
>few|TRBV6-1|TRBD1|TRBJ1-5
TGTGCCAGCAACCCGACAGGGAGCAATCAGCCCCAGCATTTT
CASNPTGSNQPQHF
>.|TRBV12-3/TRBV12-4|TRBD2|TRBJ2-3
TGTGCCAGCAACTGGGTAGCGGGAGGTACAGATACGCAGTATTTT
CASNWVAGGTDTQYF
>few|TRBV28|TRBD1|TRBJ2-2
TGTGCCAGCAGTCCCACGACAGGGTTAGGCACCGGGGAGCTGTTTTTT
CASSPTTGLGTGELFF
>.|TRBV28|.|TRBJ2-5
TGTGCCAGCAGTCCCCCAGGGCGCGACAATGAGCAGTACTTC
CASSPPGRDNEQYF
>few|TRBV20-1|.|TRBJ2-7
TGCAGTGCTAGAGGAGTGGTTGACCGGGACTTAGGGCACGAGCAGTACTTC
CSARGVVDRDLGHEQYF
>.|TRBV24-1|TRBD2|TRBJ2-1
TGTGCCACCAGTGATTCCCTAGCGGAAACCTACAATGAGCAGTTCTTC
CATSDSLAETYNEQFF
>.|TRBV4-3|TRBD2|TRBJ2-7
TGCGCCAGCAGCCCGAAGACCCGGGGGGGCGAGCAGTACTTC
CASSPKTRGGEQYF
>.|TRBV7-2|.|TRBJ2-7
TGTGCCAGCAGCTTATCGAGGTACACCTACGAGCAGTACTTC
CASSLSRYTYEQYF
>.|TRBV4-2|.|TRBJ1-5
TGTGCCAGCAGCCAAGATGGGGACCCTAGCAATCAGCCCCAGCATTTT
CASSQDGDPSNQPQHF
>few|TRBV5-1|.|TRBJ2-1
TGCGCCAGCAGCATGGGAGTTAACAATGAGCAGTTCTTC
CASSMGVNNEQFF
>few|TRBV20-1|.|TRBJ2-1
TGCAGTGCTCAAAGGGGGTTCTACAATGAGCAGTTCTTC
CSAQRGFYNEQFF
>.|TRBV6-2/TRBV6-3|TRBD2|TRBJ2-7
TGTGCCAGCAGTTACCCGCTAGCGGCGAGCTCCTACGAGCAGTACTTC
CASSYPLAASSYEQYF
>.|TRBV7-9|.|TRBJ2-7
TGTGCCAGCAGCTCTAACAGCTCCTACGAGCAGTACTTC
CASSSNSSYEQYF
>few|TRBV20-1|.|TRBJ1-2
TGCAGTGCTTCCGAACCATCGGGAAACTATGGCTACACCTTC
CSASEPSGNYGYTF
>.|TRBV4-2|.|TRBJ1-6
TGTGCCAGCAGCCACCAAGAGTCCTATAATTCACCCCTCCACTTT
CASSHQESYNSPLHF
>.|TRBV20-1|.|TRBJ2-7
TGCAGTGCTAAAAAGGGGTTCAACGAGCAGTACTTC
CSAKKGFNEQYF
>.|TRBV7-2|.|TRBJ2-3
TGTGCCAGCAGCCCCAGCAGCTCGGGGTTGGGGAATACGCAGTATTTT
CASSPSSSGLGNTQYF
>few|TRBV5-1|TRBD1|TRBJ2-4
TGCGCCAGCAGTTCAGACAGGGGCAAAAACATTCAGTACTTC
CASSSDRGKNIQYF
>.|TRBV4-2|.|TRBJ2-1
TGTGCCAGCAGCCAAGATCTCCTCTACAATGAGCAGTTCTTC
CASSQDLLYNEQFF
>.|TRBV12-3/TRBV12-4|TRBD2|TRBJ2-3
TGTGCCAGCAGTCCCTCTCTAGCGGGAGATACGCAGTATTTT
CASSPSLAGDTQYF
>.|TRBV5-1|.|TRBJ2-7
TGCGCCAGCAGGCAGGGGCAGGGGAACTACGAGCAGTACTTC
CASRQGQGNYEQYF
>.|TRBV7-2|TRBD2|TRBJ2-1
TGTGCCAGCAGCTTACGGACTAGCGTGGAGGAGCAGTTCTTC
CASSLRTSVEEQFF
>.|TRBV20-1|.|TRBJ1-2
TGCAGTGCTAGAGAAAGACAGGTTAACTATGGCTACACCTTC
CSARERQVNYGYTF
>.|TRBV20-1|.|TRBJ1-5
TGCAGTGCTAGAGGAGGGGGGGGTAGCAATCAGCCCCAGCATTTT
CSARGGGGSNQPQHF
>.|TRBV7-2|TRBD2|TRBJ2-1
TGTGCCAGCAGCTTACGACTAGCGGTAAACAATGAGCAGTTCTTC
CASSLRLAVNNEQFF
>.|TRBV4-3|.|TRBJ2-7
TGCGCCAGCAGCCAAGCAACTCAGGGAACCGAGCAGTACTTC
CASSQATQGTEQYF
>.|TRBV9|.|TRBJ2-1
TGTGCCAGCAGCGTAAGGGCCCATCAGGGAAGCAATGAGCAGTTCTTC
CASSVRAHQGSNEQFF
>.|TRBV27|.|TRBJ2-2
TGTGCCAGCAGTTTATCCGGGGCGGACACCGGGGAGCTGTTTTTT
CASSLSGADTGELFF
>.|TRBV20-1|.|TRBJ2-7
TGCAGTGCTAGAGATTTGTTAAGGAGGGCCAGGTTCTGTCTCGAGCAGTACTTC
CSARDLLRRARFCLEQYF
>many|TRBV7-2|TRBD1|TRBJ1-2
TGTGCCAGCAGCTCCCGCCGGACAGGCCTCTCCGAACCTCACACCTTC
CASSSRRTGLSEPHTF
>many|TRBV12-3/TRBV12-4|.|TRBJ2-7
TGTGCCAGCAGTTTAATAGGTTACGAGCAGTACTTC
CASSLIGYEQYF
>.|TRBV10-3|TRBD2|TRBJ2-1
TGTGCCATCAGGACGGGGGGGACCTACAATGAGCAGTTCTTC
CAIRTGGTYNEQFF
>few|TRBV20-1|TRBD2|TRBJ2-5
TGCAGTGCTAGAGGCCAGGGACTAGCGGTGTTAGAGACCCAGTACTTC
CSARGQGLAVLETQYF
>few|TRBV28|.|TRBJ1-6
TGTGCCAGCAGGAGTGGGGGAAGCAATTCACCCCTCCACTTT
CASRSGGSNSPLHF
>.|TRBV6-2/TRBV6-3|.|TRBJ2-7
TGTGCCAGCAGTTGGGGGGTTTCCTACGAGCAGTACTTC
CASSWGVSYEQYF
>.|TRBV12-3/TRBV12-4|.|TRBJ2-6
TGTGCTAGCAGTTTAAGCAGGGCTGGGGCCGACGTCCTGACTTTC
CASSLSRAGADVLTF
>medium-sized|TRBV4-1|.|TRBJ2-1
TGCGCCAGCAGCCAACCCCTTAGCGGCGGTTTTGGTGAGCAGTTCTTC
CASSQPLSGGFGEQFF
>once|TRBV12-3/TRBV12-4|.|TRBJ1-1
TGTGCCAGCAGTTTAGGGCACCTGGGCGCTGAAGCTTTCTTT
CASSLGHLGAEAFF
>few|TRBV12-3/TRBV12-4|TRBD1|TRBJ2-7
TGTGCCAGCAGTTTACGCGGACAGGGTTCCGAGCAGTACTTC
CASSLRGQGSEQYF
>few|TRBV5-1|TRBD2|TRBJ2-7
TGCGCCAGCAGCTTGGGAAGACTAGCGGAGTCCTACGAGCAGTACTTC
CASSLGRLAESYEQYF
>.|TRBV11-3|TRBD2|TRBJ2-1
TGTGCCAGCAGCCCAATCGGACTAGCGGGACTGGGTGAGCAGTTCTTC
CASSPIGLAGLGEQFF
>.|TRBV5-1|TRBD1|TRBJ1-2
TGCGCCAGCAGCTATGGGACAGGGGTCTATGGCTACACCTTC
CASSYGTGVYGYTF
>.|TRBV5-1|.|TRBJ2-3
TGCGCCAGCAGCTTAGGACTTCCCGACGCAGATACGCAGTATTTT
CASSLGLPDADTQYF
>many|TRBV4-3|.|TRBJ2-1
TGCGCCAGCAGCCACGACTATAACTACAATGAGCAGTTCTTC
CASSHDYNYNEQFF
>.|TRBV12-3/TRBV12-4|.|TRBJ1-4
TGTGCCAGCAGTTCTCAGGGAAACCTGAACGAAAAACTGTTTTTT
CASSSQGNLNEKLFF
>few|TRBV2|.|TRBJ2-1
TGTGCCAGCTTGCTAGGACAGACCTACAATGAGCAGTTCTTC
CASLLGQTYNEQFF